The sequence of this T cell receptor (beta chain) was determined in a study of T cells in Graves' hyperthyroidism and ophthalmopathy. Participants, patients aged 18 to 65, had newly diagnosed hyperthyroidism with a duration under 2 months. Each diagnosis drew on symptoms, thyroxine, TRAb, thyroid ultrasound and orbital computed tomography findings. A word on this clonotype: Its specificity is not known.

The CDR3 regions of TCR beta were amplified from RNA transcripts. The primer set for the first-round RT-PCR of the TCR CDR3 was HTBI. One entry per CDR3 protein results from TCRdb running MiXCR on the multiplex PCR reads. The sample includes 600,000 to 650,000 distinct CDR3 sequences, around 16% of them seen just once. Whole-study results and caveats: Ophthalmopathy was identified by the model a median around 5.9 months ahead of onset. Researchers found most expanded thyroid clonotypes above 0.001 in blood as well.

V lost 2 bases, J lost 3 bases, and 6 bases stayed unmatched. Germline V gene sequence: CDR1 MDHEN, CDR2 SYDVKM. The CDR3 runs to 16 residues. This receptor was obtained from a woman in her thirties with Graves' hyperthyroidism. V usage is TRBV28 and J usage is TRBJ2-1, with 8 bases aligning to TRBD2. The sample taken for sequencing was blood. The CDR3: CASSLRVAGRYNEQFF. The CDR3 coding sequence is TGTGCCAGCAGTTTACGGGTAGCGGGACGCTACAATGAGCAGTTCTTC.